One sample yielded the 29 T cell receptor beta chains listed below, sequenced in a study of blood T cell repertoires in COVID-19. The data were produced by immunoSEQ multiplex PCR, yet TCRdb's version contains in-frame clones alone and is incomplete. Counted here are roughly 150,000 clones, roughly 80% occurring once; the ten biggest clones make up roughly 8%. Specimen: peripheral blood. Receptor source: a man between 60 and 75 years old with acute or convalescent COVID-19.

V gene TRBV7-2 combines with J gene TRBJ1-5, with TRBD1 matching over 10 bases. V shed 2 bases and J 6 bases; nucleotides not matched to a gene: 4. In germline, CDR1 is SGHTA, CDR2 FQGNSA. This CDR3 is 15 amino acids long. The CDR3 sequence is CASSLIGTGVQPQHF. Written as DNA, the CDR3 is TGTGCCAGCAGCTTAATCGGGACAGGGGTTCAGCCCCAGCATTTT.

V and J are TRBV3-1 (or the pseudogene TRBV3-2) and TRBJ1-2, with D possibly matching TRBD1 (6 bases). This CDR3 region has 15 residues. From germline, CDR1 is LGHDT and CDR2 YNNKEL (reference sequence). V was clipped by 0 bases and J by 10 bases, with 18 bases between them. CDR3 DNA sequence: TGTGCCAGCAGCCAAGATTACGTCAGGGGCTGGGACTACACCTTC. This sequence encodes CASSQDYVRGWDYTF.

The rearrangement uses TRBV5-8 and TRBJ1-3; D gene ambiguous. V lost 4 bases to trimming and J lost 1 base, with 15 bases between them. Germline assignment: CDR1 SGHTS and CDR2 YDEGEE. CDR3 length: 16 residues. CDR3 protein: CASSILGRKSGNTIYF. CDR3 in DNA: TGTGCCAGCAGCATTTTAGGGAGGAAGTCTGGAAACACCATATATTTT.

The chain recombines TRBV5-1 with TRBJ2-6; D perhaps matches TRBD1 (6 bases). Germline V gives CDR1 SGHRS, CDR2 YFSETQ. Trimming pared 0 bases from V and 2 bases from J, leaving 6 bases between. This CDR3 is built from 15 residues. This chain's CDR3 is CASSLEGAGANVLTF. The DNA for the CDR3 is TGCGCCAGCAGCTTGGAGGGGGCTGGGGCCAACGTCCTGACTTTC.

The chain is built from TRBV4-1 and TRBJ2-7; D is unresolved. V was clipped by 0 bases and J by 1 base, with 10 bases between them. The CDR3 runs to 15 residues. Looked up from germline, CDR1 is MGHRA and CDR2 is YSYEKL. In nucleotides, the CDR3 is TGCGCCAGCAGCCAAGATGGAGAAGAGTCCTACGAGCAGTACTTC. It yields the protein CASSQDGEESYEQYF.

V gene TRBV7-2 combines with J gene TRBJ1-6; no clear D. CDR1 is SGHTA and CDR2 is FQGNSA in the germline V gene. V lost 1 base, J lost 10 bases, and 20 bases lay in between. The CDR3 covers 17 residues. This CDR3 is CASSLDPWAGSGSPLHF. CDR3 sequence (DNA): TGTGCCAGCAGCTTAGACCCCTGGGCGGGGTCGGGGTCACCCCTCCACTTT. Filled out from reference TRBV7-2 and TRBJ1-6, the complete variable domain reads GAGVSQSPSNKVTEKGKDVELRCDPISGHTALYWYRQSLGQGLEFLIYFQGNSAPDKSGLPSDRFSAERTGGSVSTLTIQRTQQEDSAVYLCASSLDPWAGSGSPLHFGNGTRLTVT.

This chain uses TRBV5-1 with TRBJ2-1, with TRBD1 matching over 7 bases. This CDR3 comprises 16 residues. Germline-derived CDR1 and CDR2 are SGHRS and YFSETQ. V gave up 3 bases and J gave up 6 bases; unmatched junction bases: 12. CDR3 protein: CASSSAGTANRNEQFF. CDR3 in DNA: TGCGCCAGCAGCTCCGCCGGGACAGCAAACCGCAATGAGCAGTTCTTC.

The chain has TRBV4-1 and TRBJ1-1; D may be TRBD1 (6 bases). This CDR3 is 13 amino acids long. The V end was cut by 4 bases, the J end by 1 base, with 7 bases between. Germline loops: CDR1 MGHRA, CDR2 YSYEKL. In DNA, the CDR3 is TGCGCCAGCAGCCTGACAGGGAACACTGAAGCTTTCTTT. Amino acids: CASSLTGNTEAFF.

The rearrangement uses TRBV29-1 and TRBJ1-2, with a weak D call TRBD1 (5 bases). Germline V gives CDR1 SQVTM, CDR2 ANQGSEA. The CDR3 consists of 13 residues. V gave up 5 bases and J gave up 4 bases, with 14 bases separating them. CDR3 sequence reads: CSVSREEIYGYTF. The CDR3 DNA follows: TGCAGCGTTAGCAGGGAGGAGATCTATGGCTACACCTTC.

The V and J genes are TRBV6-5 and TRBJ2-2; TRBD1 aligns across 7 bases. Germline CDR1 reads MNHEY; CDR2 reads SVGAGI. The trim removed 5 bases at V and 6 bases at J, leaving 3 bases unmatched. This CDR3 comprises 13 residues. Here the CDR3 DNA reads TGTGCCAGCAGTAAAAGGGGGCCCGGGGAGCTGTTTTTT. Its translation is CASSKRGPGELFF.

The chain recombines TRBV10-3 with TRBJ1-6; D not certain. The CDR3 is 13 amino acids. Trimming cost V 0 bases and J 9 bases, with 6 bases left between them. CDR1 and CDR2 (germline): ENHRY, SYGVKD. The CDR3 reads CAISESSVSPLHF. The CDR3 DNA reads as TGTGCCATCAGTGAGTCGAGCGTTTCACCCCTCCACTTT.

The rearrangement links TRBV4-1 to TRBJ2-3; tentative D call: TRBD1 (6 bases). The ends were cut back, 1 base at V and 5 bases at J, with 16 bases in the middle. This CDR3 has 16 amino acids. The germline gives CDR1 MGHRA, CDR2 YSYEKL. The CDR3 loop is CASSQGIGLGGDTQYF. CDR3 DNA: TGCGCCAGCAGCCAAGGAATTGGGCTAGGGGGAGATACGCAGTATTTT.

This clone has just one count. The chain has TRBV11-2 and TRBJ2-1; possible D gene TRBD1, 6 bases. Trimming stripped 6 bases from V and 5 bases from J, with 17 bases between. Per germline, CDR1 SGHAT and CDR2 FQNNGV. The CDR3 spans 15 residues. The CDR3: CASSSGQLSHNEQFF. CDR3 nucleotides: TGTGCCAGCAGTTCAGGACAGCTATCCCACAATGAGCAGTTCTTC.

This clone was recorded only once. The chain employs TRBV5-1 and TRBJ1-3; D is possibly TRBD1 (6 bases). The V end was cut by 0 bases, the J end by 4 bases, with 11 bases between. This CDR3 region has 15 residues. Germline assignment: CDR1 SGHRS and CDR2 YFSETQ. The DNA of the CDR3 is TGCGCCAGCAGCTTGGACCAGGGGAGCGGAAACACCATATATTTT. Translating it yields CASSLDQGSGNTIYF.

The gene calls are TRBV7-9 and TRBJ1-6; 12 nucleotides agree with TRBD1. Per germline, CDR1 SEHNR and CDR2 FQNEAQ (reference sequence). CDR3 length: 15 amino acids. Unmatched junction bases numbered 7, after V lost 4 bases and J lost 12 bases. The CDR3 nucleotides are TGTGCCAGCAGCTCCTTCGGGACAGGGGGCGAACCCCTCCACTTT. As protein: CASSSFGTGGEPLHF.

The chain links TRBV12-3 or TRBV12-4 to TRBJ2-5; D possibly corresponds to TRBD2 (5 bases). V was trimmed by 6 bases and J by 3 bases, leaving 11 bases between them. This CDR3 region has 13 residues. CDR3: CASRPTTKETQYF. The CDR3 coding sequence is TGTGCCAGCAGACCGACTACTAAAGAGACCCAGTACTTC.

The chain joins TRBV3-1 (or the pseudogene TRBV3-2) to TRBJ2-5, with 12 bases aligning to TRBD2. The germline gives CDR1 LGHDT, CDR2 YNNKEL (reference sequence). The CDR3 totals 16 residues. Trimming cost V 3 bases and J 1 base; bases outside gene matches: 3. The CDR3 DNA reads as TGTGCCAGCAGCCACTCTAGCGGGGGGGCCCAAGAGACCCAGTACTTC. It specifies CASSHSSGGAQETQYF.

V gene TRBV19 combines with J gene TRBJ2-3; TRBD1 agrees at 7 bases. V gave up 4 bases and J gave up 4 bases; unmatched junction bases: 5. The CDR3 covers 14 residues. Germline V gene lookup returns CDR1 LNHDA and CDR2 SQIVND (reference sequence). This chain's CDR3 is CASSTQGVADTQYF. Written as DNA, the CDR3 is TGTGCCAGTAGTACCCAGGGGGTCGCAGATACGCAGTATTTT.

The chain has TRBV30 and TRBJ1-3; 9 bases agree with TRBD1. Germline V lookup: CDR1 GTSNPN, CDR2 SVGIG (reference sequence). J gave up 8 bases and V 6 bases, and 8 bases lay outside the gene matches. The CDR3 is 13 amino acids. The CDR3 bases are TGTGCCTGCACAGGGGGCCCTTGGTACACCATATATTTT. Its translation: CACTGGPWYTIYF.

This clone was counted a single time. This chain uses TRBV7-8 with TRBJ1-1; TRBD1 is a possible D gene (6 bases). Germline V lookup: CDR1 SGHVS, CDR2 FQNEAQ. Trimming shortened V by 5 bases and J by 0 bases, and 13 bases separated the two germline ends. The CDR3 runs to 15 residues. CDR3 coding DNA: TGTGCCAGCAGCCGACAGGACACTATGAACACTGAAGCTTTCTTT. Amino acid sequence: CASSRQDTMNTEAFF.

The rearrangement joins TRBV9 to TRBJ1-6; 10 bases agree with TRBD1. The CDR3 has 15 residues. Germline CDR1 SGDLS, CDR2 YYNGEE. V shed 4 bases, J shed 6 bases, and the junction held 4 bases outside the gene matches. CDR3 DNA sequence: TGTGCCAGCAGCCCATGGGACAGGGGTAATTCACCCCTCCACTTT. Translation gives CASSPWDRGNSPLHF.

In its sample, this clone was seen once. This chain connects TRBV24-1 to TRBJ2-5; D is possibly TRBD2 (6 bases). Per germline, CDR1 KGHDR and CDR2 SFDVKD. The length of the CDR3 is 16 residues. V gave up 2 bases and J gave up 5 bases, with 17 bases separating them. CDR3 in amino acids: CATSDSPGGVLETQYF. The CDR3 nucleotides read TGTGCCACCAGTGATTCCCCCGGGGGAGTTTTGGAGACCCAGTACTTC.

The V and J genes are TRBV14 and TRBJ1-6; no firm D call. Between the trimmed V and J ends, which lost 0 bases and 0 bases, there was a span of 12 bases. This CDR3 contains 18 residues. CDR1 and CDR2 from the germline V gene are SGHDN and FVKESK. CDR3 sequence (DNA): TGTGCCAGCAGCCAAGATTGGCCTTTAAGCTCCTATAATTCACCCCTCCACTTT. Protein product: CASSQDWPLSSYNSPLHF.

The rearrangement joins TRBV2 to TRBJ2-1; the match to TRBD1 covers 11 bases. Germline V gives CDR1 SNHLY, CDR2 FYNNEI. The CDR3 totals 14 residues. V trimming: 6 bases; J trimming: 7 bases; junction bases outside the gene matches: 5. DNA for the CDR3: TGTGCCAGCAGCCCAGGACAGGGGGCGAATGAGCAGTTCTTC. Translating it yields CASSPGQGANEQFF. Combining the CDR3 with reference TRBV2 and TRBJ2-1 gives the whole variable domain EPEVTQTPSHQVTQMGQEVILRCVPISNHLYFYWYRQILGQKVEFLVSFYNNEISEKSEIFDDQFSVERPDGSNFTLKIRSTKLEDSAMYFCASSPGQGANEQFFGPGTRLTVL.

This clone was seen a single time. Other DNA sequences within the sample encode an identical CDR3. The CDR3, as DNA: TGTGCCAGCAGCGTAGGGGGCACTACTGAAGCTTTCTTT. Translation: CASSVGGTTEAFF. J is TRBJ1-1 and V is TRBV9, with D perhaps matching TRBD1 (5 bases). CDR3 length: 13 amino acids. From germline, CDR1 is SGDLS and CDR2 YYNGEE. V lost 0 bases to trimming and J lost 5 bases, with 8 bases between them.

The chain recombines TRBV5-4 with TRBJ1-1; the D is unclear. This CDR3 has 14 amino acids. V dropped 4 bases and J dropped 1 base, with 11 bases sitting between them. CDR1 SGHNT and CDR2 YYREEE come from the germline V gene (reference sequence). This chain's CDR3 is CASSASGSNTEAFF. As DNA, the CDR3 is TGTGCCAGCAGCGCCTCGGGATCGAACACTGAAGCTTTCTTT. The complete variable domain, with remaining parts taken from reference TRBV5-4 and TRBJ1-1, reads ETGVTQSPTHLIKTRGQQVTLRCSSQSGHNTVSWYQQALGQGPQFIFQYYREEENGRGNFPPRFSGLQFPNYSSELNVNALELDDSALYLCASSASGSNTEAFFGQGTRLTVV.

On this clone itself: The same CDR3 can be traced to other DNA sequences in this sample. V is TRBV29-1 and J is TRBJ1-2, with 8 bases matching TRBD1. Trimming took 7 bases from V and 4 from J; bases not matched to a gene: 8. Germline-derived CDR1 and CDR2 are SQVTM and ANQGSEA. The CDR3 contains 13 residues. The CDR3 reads CSARTGLFYGYTF. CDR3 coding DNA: TGCAGCGCCCGGACAGGGTTGTTCTATGGCTACACCTTC.

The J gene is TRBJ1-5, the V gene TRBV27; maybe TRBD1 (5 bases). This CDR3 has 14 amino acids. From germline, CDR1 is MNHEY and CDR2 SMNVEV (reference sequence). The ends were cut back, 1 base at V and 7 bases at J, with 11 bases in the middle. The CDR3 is CASSLWAGEQPQHF. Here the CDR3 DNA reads TGTGCCAGCAGTTTATGGGCGGGGGAACAGCCCCAGCATTTT.

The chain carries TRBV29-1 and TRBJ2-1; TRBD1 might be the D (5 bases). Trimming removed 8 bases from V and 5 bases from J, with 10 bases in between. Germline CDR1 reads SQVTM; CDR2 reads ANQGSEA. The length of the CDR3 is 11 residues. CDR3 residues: CSPVGDNEQFF. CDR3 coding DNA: TGCAGCCCGGTAGGGGACAATGAGCAGTTCTTC.